These 26 T cell receptor beta chains originate from one sample sequenced in a study of Graves' ophthalmopathy and Graves' hyperthyroidism. The TCR beta CDR3 regions underwent amplification from RNA transcripts. Investigators did first-round RT-PCR with HTBI primers, then second-round multiplex PCR. Via MiXCR, TCRdb re-called the multiplex PCR reads, giving one row per CDR3 protein. The table records under 800,000 distinct CDR3 sequences, 22% of them present only once. Sequencing was carried out using peripheral blood. The source of these receptors is a young woman with stable Graves' hyperthyroidism. Some clones in this sample may be carry-over from other donors' samples.

The chain couples TRBV5-1 to TRBJ1-2; no clear D. This CDR3 is built from 13 residues. V was cut by 5 bases and J by 2 bases, with 10 bases left in between. Germline V gives CDR1 SGHRS, CDR2 YFSETQ. The CDR3 protein is CASSLPINYGYTF. Here the CDR3 DNA reads TGCGCCAGCAGTTTACCCATCAACTATGGCTACACCTTC.

The chain joins TRBV28 to TRBJ1-1; D unclear. Deletions cut 6 bases from V and 10 bases from J, with 12 bases between. The germline V gene encodes CDR1 MDHEN and CDR2 SYDVKM. The CDR3 spans 11 residues. This CDR3 is CASRTVGRAFF. CDR3 in DNA: TGTGCCAGCAGAACTGTTGGTCGAGCTTTCTTT.

The sample holds many counts of this clonotype. A junction end diverges from the germline sequence, so it may reflect a read error. The J gene is TRBJ1-1, the V gene TRBV12-3 or TRBV12-4; 7 bases are a match to TRBD1. This CDR3 contains 15 residues. CDR3 sequence (DNA): TGTGCCAGCAGCTTAGCGGGGACAGCGAACACTGAAGCTTTCTTT. Amino acid sequence: CASSLAGTANTEAFF.

This clonotype appeared many times. The V gene is TRBV30, the J gene TRBJ2-7; D is unresolved. Trimming removed 3 bases from V and 3 bases from J, with 6 bases in between. Germline loops: CDR1 GTSNPN, CDR2 SVGIG (reference sequence). The CDR3 is 11 amino acids. In DNA form, the CDR3 reads TGTGCCTGGAGCTCTCTCTACGAGCAGTACTTC. Encoded protein: CAWSSLYEQYF.

This chain connects TRBV24-1 to TRBJ1-2; 9 positions match TRBD1. The J segment lost 0 bases and the V segment lost 5 bases, leaving 6 bases of the junction unmatched. Germline CDR1 is KGHDR and CDR2 is SFDVKD. This CDR3 region has 16 residues. The CDR3 region has the DNA TGTGCCACCAGTGCGGGACAGGGAATGGCTAACTATGGCTACACCTTC. As protein: CATSAGQGMANYGYTF.

This clonotype showed up many times. The chain is built from TRBV12-3 or TRBV12-4 and TRBJ2-7; 8 bases fit TRBD1. The CDR3 loop spans 15 amino acids. Trimming took 6 bases from V and 1 from J; bases not matched to a gene: 8. This chain's CDR3 is CASSHTGGKSYEQYF. The CDR3 nucleotides read TGTGCCAGCAGCCACACAGGGGGTAAATCCTACGAGCAGTACTTC.

The rearrangement links TRBV7-2 to TRBJ1-2; D gene unclear. The CDR3 length is 14 residues. Deletions cut 7 bases from V and 0 bases from J, with 12 bases between. Germline-derived CDR1 and CDR2 are SGHTA and FQGNSA. In DNA, the CDR3 is TGTGCCAGCACCCCCGTCGGAACTAACTATGGCTACACCTTC. Its protein product is CASTPVGTNYGYTF.

This rearrangement joins TRBV20-1 to TRBJ2-7; TRBD2 matches 9 bases. The CDR3 spans 14 residues. CDR1 and CDR2 (germline): DFQATT, SNEGSKA (reference sequence). The ends lost 5 bases at V and 2 bases at J; junction bases unmatched: 7. The CDR3 region has the DNA TGCAGTGCTGCACCTAGCGGGACAACCTACGAGCAGTACTTC. Its protein product is CSAAPSGTTYEQYF.

This clonotype was seen at least ten times. V is TRBV7-3 and J is TRBJ2-2; D gene ambiguous. The ends were cut back, 5 bases at V and 4 bases at J, with 8 bases in the middle. Germline CDR1 is SGHTA and CDR2 is FQGTGA. This CDR3 has 13 amino acids. CDR3 in amino acids: CASSPGTTGELFF. CDR3 nucleotide sequence: TGTGCCAGCAGCCCCGGTACCACCGGGGAGCTGTTTTTT.

The chain joins TRBV2 to TRBJ2-7, with D maybe TRBD1 (6 bases). Germline V gene data show CDR1 as SNHLY and CDR2 as FYNNEI. Trimming took off 8 bases at V and 2 bases at J, with 13 bases between the two ends. The CDR3 consists of 13 residues. CDR3 residues: CASAQGAAYEQYF. In DNA, the CDR3 is TGTGCCAGCGCACAGGGTGCCGCCTACGAGCAGTACTTC.

Ten or more counts support this clonotype. The CDR3 loop is CSAQNRNTEAFF. In DNA, the CDR3 is TGCAGTGCCCAAAACAGGAACACTGAAGCTTTCTTT. This chain joins TRBV20-1 and TRBJ1-1, with D unclear. The CDR3 contains 12 residues. Germline V gene sequence: CDR1 DFQATT, CDR2 SNEGSKA (reference sequence). The V gene lost 6 bases and the J gene lost 1 base, with 9 bases spanning the gap.

The chain joins TRBV28 to TRBJ2-3; D may be TRBD1 (6 bases). Per the germline V gene, CDR1 is MDHEN and CDR2 is SYDVKM. The CDR3 consists of 14 residues. The V end was cut by 5 bases, the J end by 3 bases, with 12 bases between. The CDR3 DNA follows: TGTGCCAGCAGTGAACCCGGACAGACAGATACGCAGTATTTT. This gives the protein CASSEPGQTDTQYF.

The V and J genes are TRBV20-1 and TRBJ1-1, with TRBD1 identical over 7 bases. The CDR3 sequence is 13 residues long. With V trimmed by 4 bases and J by 3 bases, 5 bases remained unmatched. CDR1 and CDR2 from the germline V gene are DFQATT and SNEGSKA (reference sequence). The CDR3 sequence is CSAKGGTDTEAFF. The CDR3 nucleotides are TGCAGTGCTAAAGGGGGCACGGACACTGAAGCTTTCTTT.

This clonotype was seen only once. A read error may produce the germline difference seen at one junction end. The V gene is TRBV5-6, the J gene TRBJ1-1; D ambiguous. This CDR3 is 14 amino acids long. Germline V gene sequence: CDR1 SGHDT, CDR2 YYEEEE. CDR3 sequence reads: CASSQTIRGAEACF. DNA for the CDR3: TGTGCCAGCAGCCAGACTATCCGGGGAGCTGAAGCTTGCTTT.

The chain employs TRBV19 and TRBJ2-5; no firm D call. The V end lost 5 bases, the J end lost 2 bases, and 15 bases lay between the germline ends. Germline CDR1 and CDR2: LNHDA and SQIVND (reference sequence). This CDR3 has 15 amino acids. The CDR3 region has the DNA TGTGCCAGTAGTCCCGGGTGGATCAATCAAGAGACCCAGTACTTC. Protein: CASSPGWINQETQYF.

This clonotype showed up many times. V is TRBV24-1 and J is TRBJ1-5; perhaps TRBD1 as D (5 bases). The CDR3 covers 14 residues. The germline V and J ends were trimmed by 9 bases and 1 base, with 12 bases remaining between them. Germline assignment: CDR1 KGHDR and CDR2 SFDVKD. CDR3 nucleotide sequence: TGTGCCACCCAACAGACAGCCAGCAATCAGCCCCAGCATTTT. Translation: CATQQTASNQPQHF.

This clonotype was detected only a few times. The chain recombines TRBV7-8 with TRBJ2-6, with no clear D. The V end was cut by 4 bases, the J end by 4 bases, with 14 bases between. This CDR3 contains 16 residues. The V gene's germline CDR1 is SGHVS and CDR2 FQNEAQ. CDR3 sequence reads: CASSSTPEGGANVLTF. In nucleotides, the CDR3 is TGTGCCAGCAGCTCCACCCCCGAAGGGGGGGCCAACGTCCTGACTTTC. Full variable domain (missing parts from reference TRBV7-8 and TRBJ2-6): GAGVSQSPRYKVAKRGQDVALRCDPISGHVSLFWYQQALGQGPEFLTYFQNEAQLDKSGLPSDRFFAERPEGSVSTLKIQRTQQEDSAVYLCASSSTPEGGANVLTFGAGSRLTVL.

Ten or more counts support this clonotype. The chain is built from TRBV12-3 or TRBV12-4 and TRBJ2-5, with TRBD1 identical over 8 bases. This CDR3 contains 16 residues. The V and J ends lost 3 bases and 6 bases, in that order; junction bases with no gene match: 12. The DNA of the CDR3 is TGTGCCAGCAGTTTGTTAGGTTGGACAGGGAGAAAGACCCAGTACTTC. Amino acid sequence: CASSLLGWTGRKTQYF.

This clonotype was seen a handful of times. The rearrangement joins TRBV28 to TRBJ2-7, with TRBD1 matching 12 bases. Germline V gene lookup returns CDR1 MDHEN and CDR2 SYDVKM. The CDR3 totals 14 residues. V lost 5 bases and J lost 7; bases outside the gene matches: 6. The CDR3 is CASSGDRGLGEQYF. The CDR3 DNA sequence: TGTGCCAGCAGTGGGGACAGGGGGCTGGGTGAGCAGTACTTC.

Ten or more counts support this clonotype. The J gene is TRBJ1-1, the V gene TRBV12-5; D gene uncertain. Trimming took off 0 bases at V and 1 base at J, with 9 bases between the two ends. In germline, CDR1 is LGHNT, CDR2 FRNRAP. The CDR3 covers 15 residues. CDR3 DNA: TGTGCTAGTGGTTTGGTATTGGGTCAGAACACTGAAGCTTTCTTT. This encodes CASGLVLGQNTEAFF.

In this sample, this clonotype turned up many times. The chain is built from TRBV12-3 or TRBV12-4 and TRBJ1-2; 7 bases agree with TRBD1. V lost 5 bases, J lost 2 bases, and 14 bases stayed unmatched. This CDR3 contains 17 residues. The CDR3 DNA is TGTGCCAGCAGTCAACCGACAGGGAAGGCGACAAACTATGGCTACACCTTC. It encodes CASSQPTGKATNYGYTF.

At least ten counts were recorded for this clonotype. The chain couples TRBV20-1 to TRBJ2-7; D tentatively fits TRBD1 or TRBD2 (5 bases each). Looked up from germline, CDR1 is DFQATT and CDR2 is SNEGSKA (reference sequence). The CDR3 loop spans 10 amino acids. The V end was cut by 7 bases, the J end by 7 bases, with 11 bases between. For the CDR3, the DNA is TGCAGTGTTCTTGGGGGAGAGCAGTACTTC. Protein product: CSVLGGEQYF.

This clonotype was seen at least ten times. The J gene is TRBJ2-7, the V gene TRBV5-6; possible D gene TRBD2, 6 bases. Germline V CDR1 and CDR2: SGHDT, YYEEEE. The CDR3 loop spans 12 amino acids. The V gene lost 0 bases and the J gene lost 7 bases, with 8 bases spanning the gap. CDR3 sequence reads: CASSLVAGEQYF. The CDR3 coding sequence is TGTGCCAGCAGCTTGGTGGCGGGGGAGCAGTACTTC.

This clonotype has at least ten counts. The chain uses TRBV29-1 and TRBJ1-3; D gene uncertain. Germline CDR1 SQVTM, CDR2 ANQGSEA. There are 13 residues in the CDR3. Trimming took 6 bases from V and 0 from J, leaving 9 bases between them. The CDR3 DNA sequence: TGCAGCGTGTCGTCGGGCTCTGGAAACACCATATATTTT. Translation: CSVSSGSGNTIYF.

This clonotype was seen at least ten times. The chain uses TRBV6-1 and TRBJ2-6, with 7 nucleotides matching TRBD1. Germline lookup yields CDR1 MNHNS and CDR2 SASEGT. The CDR3 spans 15 residues. V shed 5 bases and J 3 bases; nucleotides not matched to a gene: 4. The CDR3 DNA reads TGTGCCAGCAGTCATACAGGGGTTGGGGCCAACGTCCTGACTTTC. Translated, it gives CASSHTGVGANVLTF.

This chain uses TRBV20-1 with TRBJ2-5, with D perhaps TRBD1 (5 bases). The CDR3 sequence is 15 residues long. Germline V gene sequence: CDR1 DFQATT, CDR2 SNEGSKA (reference sequence). V lost 0 bases, J lost 4 bases, and 15 bases lay in between. DNA for the CDR3: TGCAGTGCTAGAGATGGTGCAAGGGGTCGAGAGACCCAGTACTTC. Encoded protein: CSARDGARGRETQYF.